The TCR beta chain described here comes from a study of OX40 agonist ivuxolimab in advanced cancers. For the study at large: An agonistic anti-OX40 (CD134) antibody, ivuxolimab, was used to treat the patients.

Patients were ineligible given autoimmune disease history or systemic immunosuppression. Blood sampling took place at baseline, cycle 4 day 1, and cycle 7 day 1. The assay was immunoSEQ multiplex PCR, and TCRdb's table has in-frame clones only and misses some. This sample has more than 55,000 clones, with around 87% found just once. Study-wide findings and caveats: Relative to CD4+ cells, CD8+ T cells on average had more expanded clones.

Trimming took off 5 bases at V and 6 bases at J, with 23 bases between the two ends. Per germline, CDR1 SGHVS and CDR2 FQNEAQ. This CDR3 region has 16 residues. In this sample, this clone turned up once. Its antigen remains unidentified. The origin of this receptor is an adult with an advanced solid tumor such as melanoma, head and neck, liver or kidney cancer. The rearrangement uses TRBV7-8 and TRBJ2-7; the D is unclear. The material sequenced was CD4+ or CD8+ T cells sorted from blood, taken in a trial of the OX40 agonist ivuxolimab. The CDR3 loop is CASSPDLDLNKVEQYF. DNA of the CDR3: TGTGCCAGCAGCCCTGATCTTGACTTAAACAAGGTCGAGCAGTACTTC.